The rows below give T cell receptor beta chains drawn from one sample of a study of blood T cell repertoires in COVID-19. Libraries were prepared by immunoSEQ multiplex PCR; TCRdb keeps only in-frame clonotypes and omits some of them. The sample includes roughly 200,000 clones, about 83% of them seen just once. The sample consisted of PBMCs or T cells enriched from blood (not recorded which). The receptors come from a woman under 40 who had recovered from COVID-19. CDR3s include the opening cysteine and the closing phenylalanine or tryptophan. The order of the fields is CDR3 DNA, CDR3 protein, V gene, D gene, J gene, clone size. The D gene is left open where the match is weak. The listing skips clone size in some rows; elsewhere it reads once, few, many or a size class.

CDR3nt: TGTGCCAGCAGCGTAGGGCTAGCGGGGAGCTCCTACGAGCAGTACTTC
CDR3aa: CASSVGLAGSSYEQYF
v_gene: TRBV9
d_gene: TRBD2
j_gene: TRBJ2-7
abundance: NA

CDR3nt: TGCGCCAGCAGCTTGGACCCTAGCTCCTACAATGAGCAGTTCTTC
CDR3aa: CASSLDPSSYNEQFF
v_gene: TRBV5-1
d_gene: NA
j_gene: TRBJ2-1
abundance: NA

CDR3nt: TGCGCCAGCAGCTTGGACAAGTGGACAGATACGCAGTATTTT
CDR3aa: CASSLDKWTDTQYF
v_gene: TRBV5-1
d_gene: NA
j_gene: TRBJ2-3
abundance: NA

CDR3nt: TGTGCCAGCAGTGCGTACCAAGAGACCCAGTACTTC
CDR3aa: CASSAYQETQYF
v_gene: TRBV2
d_gene: NA
j_gene: TRBJ2-5
abundance: NA

CDR3nt: TGTGCCAGCAGCTTAGGCCAAACTTTAACCTACGAGCAGTACTTC
CDR3aa: CASSLGQTLTYEQYF
v_gene: TRBV7-8
d_gene: NA
j_gene: TRBJ2-7
abundance: NA

CDR3nt: TGTGCCAGCAGCACAACGGGCGGGAGGTTTAATGAGCAGTTCTTC
CDR3aa: CASSTTGGRFNEQFF
v_gene: TRBV11-3
d_gene: TRBD2
j_gene: TRBJ2-1
abundance: NA

CDR3nt: TGTGCCAGCAATATCGACAGCCAAAACCCCTACGAGCAGTACTTC
CDR3aa: CASNIDSQNPYEQYF
v_gene: TRBV27
d_gene: NA
j_gene: TRBJ2-7
abundance: NA

CDR3nt: TGTGCCAGCTCGCGGGGGTCTAGCACAGATACGCAGTATTTT
CDR3aa: CASSRGSSTDTQYF
v_gene: TRBV15
d_gene: TRBD2
j_gene: TRBJ2-3
abundance: NA

CDR3nt: TGTGCCAGCTCACCACGAATTGGGACTAGCGATCCCACTGGGGCCAACGTCCTGACTTTC
CDR3aa: CASSPRIGTSDPTGANVLTF
v_gene: TRBV18
d_gene: TRBD2
j_gene: TRBJ2-6
abundance: NA

CDR3nt: TGTGCCAGCAGCTTAGGCCTCGGCAATCAGCCCCAGCATTTT
CDR3aa: CASSLGLGNQPQHF
v_gene: TRBV13
d_gene: NA
j_gene: TRBJ1-5
abundance: NA

CDR3nt: TGTGCCAGCAGCTCAGACTTAACAGGGCATGAGCAGTTCTTC
CDR3aa: CASSSDLTGHEQFF
v_gene: TRBV7-9
d_gene: NA
j_gene: TRBJ2-1
abundance: NA

CDR3nt: TGTGCCAGCAGTTTATTGGGGACTAGGACAGATACGCAGTATTTT
CDR3aa: CASSLLGTRTDTQYF
v_gene: TRBV28
d_gene: TRBD2
j_gene: TRBJ2-3
abundance: NA

CDR3nt: TGTGCCAGCAGGCGCCTAGCGGGGGACAATGAGCAGTTCTTC
CDR3aa: CASRRLAGDNEQFF
v_gene: TRBV7-3
d_gene: TRBD2
j_gene: TRBJ2-1
abundance: NA

CDR3nt: TGTGCCAGTCGGGAGGGTGGCACAGATACGCAGTATTTT
CDR3aa: CASREGGTDTQYF
v_gene: TRBV7-3
d_gene: TRBD2
j_gene: TRBJ2-3
abundance: NA

CDR3nt: TGTGCCAGCAATCCAGGGGGCCCCAAAAACATTCAGTACTTC
CDR3aa: CASNPGGPKNIQYF
v_gene: TRBV28
d_gene: TRBD1
j_gene: TRBJ2-4
abundance: NA

CDR3nt: TGTGCCAGCAGCCAACTAGGAGAAGACAATGAGCAGTTCTTC
CDR3aa: CASSQLGEDNEQFF
v_gene: TRBV3-1/TRBV3-2
d_gene: NA
j_gene: TRBJ2-1
abundance: NA

CDR3nt: TGTGCCAGCAGCTTAACACAGTCCTACGAGCAGTACTTC
CDR3aa: CASSLTQSYEQYF
v_gene: TRBV7-2
d_gene: NA
j_gene: TRBJ2-7
abundance: few

CDR3nt: TGTGCCAGCTTGGCGCGGACGGGACATAATGAAAAACTGTTTTTT
CDR3aa: CASLARTGHNEKLFF
v_gene: TRBV2
d_gene: NA
j_gene: TRBJ1-4
abundance: NA

CDR3nt: TGTGCCAGCAGCAATGGGAGGGAGCGCCTCCAGTACGAGCAGTACTTC
CDR3aa: CASSNGRERLQYEQYF
v_gene: TRBV21-1
d_gene: NA
j_gene: TRBJ2-7
abundance: few

CDR3nt: TGTGCCACCAGTGAAAGGGGGAGCACAGATACGCAGTATTTT
CDR3aa: CATSERGSTDTQYF
v_gene: TRBV24-1
d_gene: NA
j_gene: TRBJ2-3
abundance: NA

CDR3nt: TGTGCCAGCAGCTTCGGGACAGGGGTATTGGGAGAGCAGTACTTC
CDR3aa: CASSFGTGVLGEQYF
v_gene: TRBV7-2
d_gene: TRBD1
j_gene: TRBJ2-7
abundance: NA

CDR3nt: TGTGCCAGCAGACCAGGGAACCAGTATGGCTCCACCTTC
CDR3aa: CASRPGNQYGSTF
v_gene: TRBV7-9
d_gene: NA
j_gene: TRBJ1-2
abundance: few

CDR3nt: TGTGCCATCAGCGTCGACAGGGAGAGAGATACGCAGTATTTT
CDR3aa: CAISVDRERDTQYF
v_gene: TRBV10-3
d_gene: TRBD1
j_gene: TRBJ2-3
abundance: few

CDR3nt: TGTGCCAGCAGCACGACCGGGACTAAGGACAATGAGCAGTTCTTC
CDR3aa: CASSTTGTKDNEQFF
v_gene: TRBV9
d_gene: TRBD2
j_gene: TRBJ2-1
abundance: NA

CDR3nt: TGTGCCACCAGCAGGGGGGACAGGTCGAACACCGGGGAGCTGTTTTTT
CDR3aa: CATSRGDRSNTGELFF
v_gene: TRBV15
d_gene: TRBD1
j_gene: TRBJ2-2
abundance: few

CDR3nt: TGTGCCAGCAGCCGGGACAGTACAGTCGGGGAGCTGTTTTTT
CDR3aa: CASSRDSTVGELFF
v_gene: TRBV7-2
d_gene: TRBD1
j_gene: TRBJ2-2
abundance: NA

CDR3nt: TGTGCCAGCAGCGGACTAGCGGGAGGGTATGAGCAGTTCTTC
CDR3aa: CASSGLAGGYEQFF
v_gene: TRBV6-6
d_gene: TRBD2
j_gene: TRBJ2-1
abundance: NA

CDR3nt: TGCGCCAGCAGCCTTAGCGGGAGGGCCTACTATGAGCAGTTCTTC
CDR3aa: CASSLSGRAYYEQFF
v_gene: TRBV5-1
d_gene: TRBD2
j_gene: TRBJ2-1
abundance: NA

CDR3nt: TGTGCCAGCAGTTCTGGACTAGCGGGAGGAAGCTACGAGCAGTACTTC
CDR3aa: CASSSGLAGGSYEQYF
v_gene: TRBV28
d_gene: TRBD2
j_gene: TRBJ2-7
abundance: NA

CDR3nt: TGTGCCAGCAGCCCGGGTGGGGGCTTCCACGAGCAGTACTTC
CDR3aa: CASSPGGGFHEQYF
v_gene: TRBV5-6
d_gene: NA
j_gene: TRBJ2-7
abundance: NA

CDR3nt: TGTGCCAGCAGCCAAGATTGGGGACTAGTCAATGAGCAGTTCTTC
CDR3aa: CASSQDWGLVNEQFF
v_gene: TRBV3-1/TRBV3-2
d_gene: TRBD2
j_gene: TRBJ2-1
abundance: once

CDR3nt: TGTGCCAGCAGTTCCTTCTACCCTCTACTAGCGGGAGACCGAAGCGGGGAGCTGTTTTTT
CDR3aa: CASSSFYPLLAGDRSGELFF
v_gene: TRBV28
d_gene: TRBD2
j_gene: TRBJ2-2
abundance: once

CDR3nt: TGTGCCATCAGTGAGTCAAGTAACAGGGGACCCGGCTACACCTTC
CDR3aa: CAISESSNRGPGYTF
v_gene: TRBV10-3
d_gene: TRBD1
j_gene: TRBJ1-2
abundance: once

CDR3nt: TGTGCCATCAGTGAGGGACAGGGAGGCAATGAGCAGTTCTTC
CDR3aa: CAISEGQGGNEQFF
v_gene: TRBV10-3
d_gene: TRBD1
j_gene: TRBJ2-1
abundance: NA

CDR3nt: TGTGCCAGCAGCTCTAGCCCAGCCTACAATGAGCAGTTCTTC
CDR3aa: CASSSSPAYNEQFF
v_gene: TRBV6-5
d_gene: NA
j_gene: TRBJ2-1
abundance: NA

CDR3nt: TGTGCCAGCAAAGGACAGGTTTACAATGAAAAACTGTTTTTT
CDR3aa: CASKGQVYNEKLFF
v_gene: TRBV6-5
d_gene: TRBD1
j_gene: TRBJ1-4
abundance: once

CDR3nt: TGTGCCAGCTCACCACCGTCATCACAAGAGACCCAGTACTTC
CDR3aa: CASSPPSSQETQYF
v_gene: TRBV18
d_gene: NA
j_gene: TRBJ2-5
abundance: NA

CDR3nt: TGTGCCAGCAGCCCACGAGTAATGGGCACAGATACGCAGTATTTT
CDR3aa: CASSPRVMGTDTQYF
v_gene: TRBV28
d_gene: NA
j_gene: TRBJ2-3
abundance: once

CDR3nt: TGTGCCAGCAGCTTGGCTGGGGACAGGGCCTCTTATGGCTACACCTTC
CDR3aa: CASSLAGDRASYGYTF
v_gene: TRBV5-6
d_gene: TRBD1
j_gene: TRBJ1-2
abundance: NA

CDR3nt: TGTGCCAGCAGCCCAACAGGACAGGGGTTAGGGGCCTACGAGCAGTACTTC
CDR3aa: CASSPTGQGLGAYEQYF
v_gene: TRBV5-6
d_gene: TRBD1
j_gene: TRBJ2-7
abundance: NA

CDR3nt: TGTGCCAGCAGTCCCCGACAGGAAAAAAATGAAAAACTGTTTTTT
CDR3aa: CASSPRQEKNEKLFF
v_gene: TRBV28
d_gene: NA
j_gene: TRBJ1-4
abundance: NA

CDR3nt: TGTGCCAGCAGCCCCGGTGGGAGGGAAGAGACCCAGTACTTC
CDR3aa: CASSPGGREETQYF
v_gene: TRBV28
d_gene: TRBD2
j_gene: TRBJ2-5
abundance: NA

CDR3nt: TGTGCCAGCTCACCGACAACCCGAAGCACTGAAGCTTTCTTT
CDR3aa: CASSPTTRSTEAFF
v_gene: TRBV18
d_gene: NA
j_gene: TRBJ1-1
abundance: NA

CDR3nt: TGTGCCAGCAGTTTGCGGGGGAGGGAGGAGACCCAGTACTTC
CDR3aa: CASSLRGREETQYF
v_gene: TRBV28
d_gene: TRBD2
j_gene: TRBJ2-5
abundance: NA

CDR3nt: TGTGCCAGCAGCTTGGATGCAGGGGCCTACGAGCAGTACTTC
CDR3aa: CASSLDAGAYEQYF
v_gene: TRBV5-6
d_gene: NA
j_gene: TRBJ2-7
abundance: NA

CDR3nt: TGCACCAGCAGTCAGATTCGGCAGGGGGCTCCCGACGAGCAGTACTTC
CDR3aa: CTSSQIRQGAPDEQYF
v_gene: TRBV1
d_gene: NA
j_gene: TRBJ2-7
abundance: once

CDR3nt: TGTGCCAGCAGCCCATCGGGGGGGGACAGGGGCGACTATGGCTACACCTTC
CDR3aa: CASSPSGGDRGDYGYTF
v_gene: TRBV13
d_gene: TRBD1
j_gene: TRBJ1-2
abundance: NA

CDR3nt: TGTGCCAGCAGTTTTCCCGGGACAGGGAACACTGAAGCTTTCTTT
CDR3aa: CASSFPGTGNTEAFF
v_gene: TRBV28
d_gene: TRBD1
j_gene: TRBJ1-1
abundance: NA

CDR3nt: TGTGCCAGCCAATTCCGGGACTCTCCCTTTTACGAGCAGTACTTC
CDR3aa: CASQFRDSPFYEQYF
v_gene: TRBV6-5
d_gene: NA
j_gene: TRBJ2-7
abundance: NA

CDR3nt: TGTGCCAGTAGTATTCTAACCTGGGATACGCAGTATTTT
CDR3aa: CASSILTWDTQYF
v_gene: TRBV19
d_gene: NA
j_gene: TRBJ2-3
abundance: NA

CDR3nt: TGTGCCAGCAGTCTCCTGGGCAGGGGTTCTGGAAACACCATATATTTT
CDR3aa: CASSLLGRGSGNTIYF
v_gene: TRBV28
d_gene: NA
j_gene: TRBJ1-3
abundance: NA

CDR3nt: TGTGCCACCAGTCGCAGCGGGAGCTACGAGCAGTACTTC
CDR3aa: CATSRSGSYEQYF
v_gene: TRBV24-1
d_gene: TRBD2
j_gene: TRBJ2-7
abundance: few

CDR3nt: TGTGCCAGCAGCGTAGGGGGCGGGAAAAACAATGAGCAGTTCTTC
CDR3aa: CASSVGGGKNNEQFF
v_gene: TRBV9
d_gene: NA
j_gene: TRBJ2-1
abundance: NA

CDR3nt: TGCGCCAGCAGTCAATTCGAAGGGGGGGACAGGGGGCGTTTTAACGAGCAGTACTTC
CDR3aa: CASSQFEGGDRGRFNEQYF
v_gene: TRBV23-1
d_gene: TRBD1
j_gene: TRBJ2-7
abundance: once

CDR3nt: TGTGCCAGCAGTGTGGACAGGCTCTACGAGCAGTACTTC
CDR3aa: CASSVDRLYEQYF
v_gene: TRBV2
d_gene: TRBD1
j_gene: TRBJ2-7
abundance: NA

CDR3nt: TGTGCCAGTAGCCGCGGGGGACAGGGTCAGCCCCAGCATTTT
CDR3aa: CASSRGGQGQPQHF
v_gene: TRBV19
d_gene: TRBD1
j_gene: TRBJ1-5
abundance: NA

CDR3nt: TGTGCCAGCAGTTACAGGGAGAGCGCAGATACGCAGTATTTT
CDR3aa: CASSYRESADTQYF
v_gene: TRBV6-5
d_gene: NA
j_gene: TRBJ2-3
abundance: NA

CDR3nt: TGTGCCAGCAGTGGGGACAGGGATCCCTACGAGCAGTACTTC
CDR3aa: CASSGDRDPYEQYF
v_gene: TRBV2
d_gene: TRBD1
j_gene: TRBJ2-7
abundance: NA

CDR3nt: TGTGCCAGCAGTTTATCCGGAGAGGGACTACCCTACGAGCAGTACTTC
CDR3aa: CASSLSGEGLPYEQYF
v_gene: TRBV27
d_gene: TRBD2
j_gene: TRBJ2-7
abundance: NA